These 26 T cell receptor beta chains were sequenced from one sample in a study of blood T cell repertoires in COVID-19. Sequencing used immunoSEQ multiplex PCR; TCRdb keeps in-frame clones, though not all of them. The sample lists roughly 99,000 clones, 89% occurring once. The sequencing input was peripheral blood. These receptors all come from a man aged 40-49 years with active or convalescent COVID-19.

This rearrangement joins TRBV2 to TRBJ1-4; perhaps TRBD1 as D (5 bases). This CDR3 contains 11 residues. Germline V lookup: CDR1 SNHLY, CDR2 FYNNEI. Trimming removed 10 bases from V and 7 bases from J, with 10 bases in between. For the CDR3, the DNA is TGTGCCACTGGGGGGGGTGAAAAACTGTTTTTT. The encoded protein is CATGGGEKLFF.

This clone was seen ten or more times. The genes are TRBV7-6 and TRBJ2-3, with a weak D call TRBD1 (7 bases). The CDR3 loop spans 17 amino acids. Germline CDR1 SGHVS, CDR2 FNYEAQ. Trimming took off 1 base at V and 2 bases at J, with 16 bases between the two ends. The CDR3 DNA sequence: TGTGCCAGCAGCTTAGTAGGTGGCAGGGGGGACACAGATACGCAGTATTTT. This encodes CASSLVGGRGDTDTQYF. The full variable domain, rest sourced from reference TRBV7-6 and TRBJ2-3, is GAGVSQSPRYKVTKRGQDVALRCDPISGHVSLYWYRQALGQGPEFLTYFNYEAQQDKSGLPNDRFSAERPEGSISTLTIQRTEQRDSAMYRCASSLVGGRGDTDTQYFGPGTRLTVL.

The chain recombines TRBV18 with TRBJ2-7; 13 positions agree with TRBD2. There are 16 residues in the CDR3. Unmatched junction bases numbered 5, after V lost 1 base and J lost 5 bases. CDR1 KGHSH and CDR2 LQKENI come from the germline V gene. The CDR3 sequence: CASSPRRLAGGDEQYF. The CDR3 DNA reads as TGTGCCAGCTCACCACGCCGACTAGCGGGAGGCGACGAGCAGTACTTC.

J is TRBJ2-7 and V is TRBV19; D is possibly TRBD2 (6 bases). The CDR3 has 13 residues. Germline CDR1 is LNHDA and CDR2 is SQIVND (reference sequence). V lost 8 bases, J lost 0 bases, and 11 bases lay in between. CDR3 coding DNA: TGTGCCAGTGCCGCCGGGAGCTCCTACGAGCAGTACTTC. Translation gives CASAAGSSYEQYF.

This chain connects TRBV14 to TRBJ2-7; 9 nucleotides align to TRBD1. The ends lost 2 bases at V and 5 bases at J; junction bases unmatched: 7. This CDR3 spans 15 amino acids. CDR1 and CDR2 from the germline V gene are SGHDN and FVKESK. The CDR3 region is CASSQKDRGIDEQYF. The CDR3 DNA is TGTGCCAGCAGCCAAAAGGACAGGGGTATCGACGAGCAGTACTTC.

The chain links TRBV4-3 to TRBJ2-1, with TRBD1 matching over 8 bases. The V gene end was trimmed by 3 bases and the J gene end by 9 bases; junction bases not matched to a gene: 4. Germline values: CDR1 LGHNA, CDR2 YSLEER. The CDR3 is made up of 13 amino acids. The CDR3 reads CASSHLQGVEQFF. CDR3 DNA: TGCGCCAGCAGCCACTTACAGGGGGTTGAGCAGTTCTTC.

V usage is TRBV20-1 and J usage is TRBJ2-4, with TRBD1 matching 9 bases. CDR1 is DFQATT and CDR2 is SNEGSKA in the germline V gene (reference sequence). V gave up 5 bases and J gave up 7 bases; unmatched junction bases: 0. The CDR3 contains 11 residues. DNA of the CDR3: TGCAGTGCTGGACAGGGGAACATTCAGTACTTC. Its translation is CSAGQGNIQYF.

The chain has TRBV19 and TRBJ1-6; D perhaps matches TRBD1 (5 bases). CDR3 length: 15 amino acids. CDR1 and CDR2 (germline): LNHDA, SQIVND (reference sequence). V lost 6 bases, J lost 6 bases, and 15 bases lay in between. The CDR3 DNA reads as TGTGCCAGTAGGTCTGTGGACATGGTTAATTCACCCCTCCACTTT. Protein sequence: CASRSVDMVNSPLHF.

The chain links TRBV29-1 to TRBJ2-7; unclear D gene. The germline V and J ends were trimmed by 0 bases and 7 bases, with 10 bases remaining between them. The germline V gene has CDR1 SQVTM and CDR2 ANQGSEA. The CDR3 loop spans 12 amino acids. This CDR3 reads CSVEDLYREQYF. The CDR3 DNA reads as TGCAGCGTTGAAGATCTCTATCGAGAGCAGTACTTC.

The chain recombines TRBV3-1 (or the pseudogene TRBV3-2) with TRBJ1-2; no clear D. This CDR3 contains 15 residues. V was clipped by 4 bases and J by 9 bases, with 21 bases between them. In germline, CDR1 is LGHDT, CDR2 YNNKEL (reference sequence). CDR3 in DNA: TGTGCCAGCAGCCTTCAGGAGGCCTTCCCCGCAAGCTACACCTTC. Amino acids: CASSLQEAFPASYTF.

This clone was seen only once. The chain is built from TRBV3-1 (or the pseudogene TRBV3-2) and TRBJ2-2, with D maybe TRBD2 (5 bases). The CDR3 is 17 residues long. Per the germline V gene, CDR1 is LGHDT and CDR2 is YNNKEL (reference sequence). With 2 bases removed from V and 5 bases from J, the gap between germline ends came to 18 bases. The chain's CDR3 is CASSQTGLYSNTGELFF. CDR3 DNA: TGTGCCAGCAGCCAAACGGGATTATACAGCAATACCGGGGAGCTGTTTTTT.

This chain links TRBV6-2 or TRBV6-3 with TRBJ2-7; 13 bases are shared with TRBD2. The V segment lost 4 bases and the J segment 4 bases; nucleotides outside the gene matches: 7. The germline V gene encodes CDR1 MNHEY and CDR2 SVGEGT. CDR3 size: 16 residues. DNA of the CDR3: TGTGCCAGCAGTTTCAGACTAGCGGGAGGATTATACGAGCAGTACTTC. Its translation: CASSFRLAGGLYEQYF.

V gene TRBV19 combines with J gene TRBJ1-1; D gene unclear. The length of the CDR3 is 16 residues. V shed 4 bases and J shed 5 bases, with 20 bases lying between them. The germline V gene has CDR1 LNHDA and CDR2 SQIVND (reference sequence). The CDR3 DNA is TGTGCCAGTAGTAACCCTCTTCCGCAGGCGGGGACTGAAGCTTTCTTT. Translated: CASSNPLPQAGTEAFF. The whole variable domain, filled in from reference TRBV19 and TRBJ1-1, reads DGGITQSPKYLFRKEGQNVTLSCEQNLNHDAMYWYRQDPGQGLRLIYYSQIVNDFQKGDIAEGYSVSREKKESFPLTVTSAQKNPTAFYLCASSNPLPQAGTEAFFGQGTRLTVV.

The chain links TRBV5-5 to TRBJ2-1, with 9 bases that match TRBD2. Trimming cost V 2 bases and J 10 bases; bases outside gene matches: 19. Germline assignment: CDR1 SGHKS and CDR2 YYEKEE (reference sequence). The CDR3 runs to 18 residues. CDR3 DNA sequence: TGTGCCAGCAGCTTATTTGACCCCTTGGCGGGAGGGCCGGGAGAGCAGTTCTTC. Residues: CASSLFDPLAGGPGEQFF.

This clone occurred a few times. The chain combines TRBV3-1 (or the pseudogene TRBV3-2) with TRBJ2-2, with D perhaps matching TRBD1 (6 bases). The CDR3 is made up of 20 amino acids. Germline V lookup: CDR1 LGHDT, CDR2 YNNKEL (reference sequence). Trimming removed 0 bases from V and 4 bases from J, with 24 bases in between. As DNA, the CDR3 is TGTGCCAGCAGCCAAGATTTGGGGGCGCAGATTTCGAGTCGCACCGGGGAGCTGTTTTTT. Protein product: CASSQDLGAQISSRTGELFF.

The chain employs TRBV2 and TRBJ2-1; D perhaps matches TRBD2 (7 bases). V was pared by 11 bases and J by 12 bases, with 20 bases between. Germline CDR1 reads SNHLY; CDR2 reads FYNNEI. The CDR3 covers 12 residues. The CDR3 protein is CAGRGSGKGQFF. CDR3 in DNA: TGTGCCGGTAGGGGGAGCGGGAAAGGGCAGTTCTTC.

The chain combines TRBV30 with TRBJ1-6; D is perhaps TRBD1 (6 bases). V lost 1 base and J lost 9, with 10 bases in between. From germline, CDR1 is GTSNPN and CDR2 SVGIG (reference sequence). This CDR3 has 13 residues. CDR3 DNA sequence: TGTGCCTGGAGTGAGCAGGGGAGTTCACCCCTCCACTTT. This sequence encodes CAWSEQGSSPLHF.

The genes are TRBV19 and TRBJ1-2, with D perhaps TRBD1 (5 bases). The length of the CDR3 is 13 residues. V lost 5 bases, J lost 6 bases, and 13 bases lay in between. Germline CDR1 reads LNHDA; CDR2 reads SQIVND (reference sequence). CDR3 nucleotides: TGTGCCAGTAGTCAGGGCGGGAACGATGGCTACACCTTC. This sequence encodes CASSQGGNDGYTF.

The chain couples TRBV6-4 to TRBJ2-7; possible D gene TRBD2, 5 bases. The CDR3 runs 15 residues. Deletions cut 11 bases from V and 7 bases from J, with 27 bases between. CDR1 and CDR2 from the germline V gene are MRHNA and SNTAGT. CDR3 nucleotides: TGTGCCGGATCCCCTCTTTTCGACTACCCCTGGGAGCAGTACTTC. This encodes CAGSPLFDYPWEQYF.

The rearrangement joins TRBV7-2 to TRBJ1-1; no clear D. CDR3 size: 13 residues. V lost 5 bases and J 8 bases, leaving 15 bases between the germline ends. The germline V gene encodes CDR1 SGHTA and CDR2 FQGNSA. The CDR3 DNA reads TGTGCCAGCAGCCCTGAAGTCCCTCGGGAAGCTTTCTTT. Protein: CASSPEVPREAFF.

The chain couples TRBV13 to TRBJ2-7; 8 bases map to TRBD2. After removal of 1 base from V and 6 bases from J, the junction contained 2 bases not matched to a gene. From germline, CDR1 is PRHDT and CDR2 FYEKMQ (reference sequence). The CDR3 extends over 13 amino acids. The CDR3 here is CASSLDSGIEQYF. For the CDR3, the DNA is TGTGCCAGCAGCTTAGATAGCGGGATCGAGCAGTACTTC.

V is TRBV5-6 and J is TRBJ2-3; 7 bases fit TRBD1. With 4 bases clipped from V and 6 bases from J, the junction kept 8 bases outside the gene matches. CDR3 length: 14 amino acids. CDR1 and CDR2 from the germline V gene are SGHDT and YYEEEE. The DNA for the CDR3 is TGTGCCAGCAGCCACAGGGGACCCCGGGATACGCAGTATTTT. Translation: CASSHRGPRDTQYF.

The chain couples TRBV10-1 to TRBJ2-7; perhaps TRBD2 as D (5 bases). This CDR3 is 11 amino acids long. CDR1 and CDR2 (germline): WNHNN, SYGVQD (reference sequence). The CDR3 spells CVWSGPYEQYF. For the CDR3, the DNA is TGCGTCTGGAGCGGTCCCTACGAGCAGTACTTC.

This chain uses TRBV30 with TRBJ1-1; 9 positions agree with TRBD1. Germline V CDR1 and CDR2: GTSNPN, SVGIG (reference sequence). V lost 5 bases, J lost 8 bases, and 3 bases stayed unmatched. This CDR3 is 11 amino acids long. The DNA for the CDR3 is TGTGCCTGGCAACAGGGGGCCGAAGCTTTCTTT. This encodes CAWQQGAEAFF.

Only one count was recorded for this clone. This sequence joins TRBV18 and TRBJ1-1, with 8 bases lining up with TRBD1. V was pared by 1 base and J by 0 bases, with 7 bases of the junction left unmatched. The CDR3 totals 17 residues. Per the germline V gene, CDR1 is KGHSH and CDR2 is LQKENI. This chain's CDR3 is CASSPRENRGMNTEAFF. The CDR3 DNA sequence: TGTGCCAGCTCACCACGGGAAAACAGGGGGATGAACACTGAAGCTTTCTTT. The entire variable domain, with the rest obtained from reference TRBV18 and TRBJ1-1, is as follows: NAGVMQNPRHLVRRRGQEARLRCSPMKGHSHVYWYRQLPEEGLKFMVYLQKENIIDESGMPKERFSAEFPKEGPSILRIQQVVRGDSAAYFCASSPRENRGMNTEAFFGQGTRLTVV.

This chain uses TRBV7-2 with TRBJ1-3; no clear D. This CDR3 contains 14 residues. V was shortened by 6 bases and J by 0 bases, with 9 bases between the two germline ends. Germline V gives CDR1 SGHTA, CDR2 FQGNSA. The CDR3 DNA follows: TGTGCCAGCAGTTCACAGAGCTCTGGAAACACCATATATTTT. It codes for CASSSQSSGNTIYF.